Listed below are T cell receptor beta chains from one sample, sequenced in a study of cytomegalovirus exposure and HLA in healthy donors. Generated by immunoSEQ multiplex PCR, the TCRdb table keeps only in-frame clones and is missing some. The table records 130,000 to 150,000 clones, 80% of them present only once. The sequenced material came from PBMCs. The origin of the receptors is a man in his forties or fifties in good health and CMV-seronegative. CDR3s include the opening cysteine and the closing phenylalanine or tryptophan. A D gene is named only where the DNA matches it firmly. Clone sizes are given selectively: once, few, many, or a class where the clone is expanded.

J,D,size,V,CDR3,DNA
TRBJ1-6,-,-,TRBV7-2,CASSSRGSGSPLHF,TGTGCCAGCAGCAGCCGGGGGTCGGGGTCACCCCTCCACTTT
TRBJ1-2,-,few,TRBV10-3,CAISQGKANYGYTF,TGTGCCATCAGTCAGGGAAAGGCTAACTATGGCTACACCTTC
TRBJ1-2,-,few,TRBV11-2,CASSLATAGNYGYTF,TGTGCCAGCAGCTTAGCAACTGCGGGTAACTATGGCTACACCTTC
TRBJ2-3,TRBD1,-,TRBV7-6,CASRHSDRVTDTQYF,TGTGCCAGCAGACATTCGGACAGGGTCACAGATACGCAGTATTTT
TRBJ2-3,-,-,TRBV4-2,CASSATSRGTPTDTQYF,TGTGCCAGCAGCGCTACATCGCGGGGAACCCCCACAGATACGCAGTATTTT
TRBJ2-7,TRBD1,-,TRBV6-5,CASSSPRDSSSYEQYF,TGTGCCAGCAGTTCACCCCGGGACAGTAGCTCCTACGAGCAGTACTTC
TRBJ2-1,TRBD1,-,TRBV27,CASSLALGTAATNEQFF,TGTGCCAGCAGTTTAGCTTTGGGGACAGCCGCTACCAATGAGCAGTTCTTC
TRBJ2-7,-,-,TRBV10-3,CAISNPRWEQYF,TGTGCCATCAGTAACCCCCGGTGGGAGCAGTACTTC
TRBJ1-2,-,-,TRBV6-1,CASSPPSGGYTF,TGTGCCAGCAGTCCTCCGTCGGGAGGCTACACCTTC
TRBJ2-5,-,-,TRBV7-3,CASSPGVGETQYF,TGTGCCAGCAGCCCAGGGGTTGGCGAGACCCAGTACTTC
TRBJ1-1,-,few,TRBV19,CASSILGDEAFF,TGTGCCAGTAGTATCTTGGGAGATGAAGCTTTCTTT
TRBJ1-5,-,-,TRBV9,CASSSDTDYSNQPQHF,TGTGCCAGCAGCTCGGACACGGACTATAGCAATCAGCCCCAGCATTTT
TRBJ2-5,-,-,TRBV19,CASSTGTPLQETQYF,TGTGCCAGTAGTACCGGGACACCACTCCAAGAGACCCAGTACTTC
TRBJ2-1,TRBD2,-,TRBV5-1,CASSFERGDEQFF,TGCGCCAGCAGCTTCGAGCGGGGCGATGAGCAGTTCTTC
TRBJ2-7,TRBD1,-,TRBV7-6,CASSLGTGGKGYEQYF,TGTGCCAGCAGCTTAGGGACAGGTGGAAAGGGCTACGAGCAGTACTTC
TRBJ2-7,-,-,TRBV5-8,CASSPGYEQYF,TGTGCCAGCAGCCCGGGATACGAGCAGTACTTC
TRBJ2-3,-,-,TRBV5-8,CASRSGRNTDTQYF,TGTGCCAGCCGATCGGGTAGAAACACAGATACGCAGTATTTT
TRBJ2-7,-,few,TRBV7-2,CASSPSLGSQYEQYF,TGTGCCAGCAGCCCTAGCCTGGGTAGTCAGTACGAGCAGTACTTC
TRBJ1-2,TRBD1,-,TRBV19,CASSPGQRYGYTF,TGTGCCAGTAGTCCGGGACAGCGCTATGGCTACACCTTC
TRBJ1-2,TRBD1,-,TRBV6-6,CASSSNRGNYGYTF,TGTGCCAGCAGTTCCAACAGGGGGAACTATGGCTACACCTTC
TRBJ1-2,TRBD1,-,TRBV6-5,CASSYLRDRGFYGYTF,TGTGCCAGCAGCTACCTCCGGGACAGGGGATTCTATGGCTACACCTTC
TRBJ2-5,TRBD2,-,TRBV12-5,CASGLVPRPSPLAGGIETQYF,TGTGCTAGTGGTTTGGTACCCCGACCCTCCCCACTAGCGGGGGGCATAGAGACCCAGTACTTC
TRBJ2-1,-,-,TRBV27,CASIKSGASYNEQFF,TGTGCCAGCATCAAAAGCGGCGCCTCCTACAATGAGCAGTTCTTC
TRBJ2-7,-,-,TRBV4-3,CASSQDAGPYEQYF,TGCGCCAGCAGCCAAGACGCGGGACCCTACGAGCAGTACTTC
TRBJ2-1,TRBD2,once,TRBV6-1,CASSATSGGLPCEQFF,TGTGCCAGCAGTGCTACTAGCGGGGGGCTCCCGTGTGAGCAGTTCTTC
TRBJ1-1,-,-,TRBV7-6,CASSLVGSISTEAFF,TGTGCCAGCAGCTTAGTAGGGAGTATTAGCACTGAAGCTTTCTTT
TRBJ1-2,-,-,TRBV6-1,CASSGRTNYGYTF,TGTGCCAGCAGTGGGAGAACTAACTATGGCTACACCTTC
TRBJ2-3,TRBD1,-,TRBV19,CASSRPGQGTDTQYF,TGTGCCAGTAGTCGGCCGGGACAGGGTACAGATACGCAGTATTTT
TRBJ2-2,TRBD2,-,TRBV14,CASSTSGLAGGAGELFF,TGTGCCAGCAGCACCAGCGGACTAGCGGGGGGGGCCGGGGAGCTGTTTTTT
TRBJ2-7,-,-,TRBV28,CASSWQTYEQYF,TGTGCCAGCAGTTGGCAGACCTACGAGCAGTACTTC
TRBJ2-6,-,-,TRBV11-3,CASSAGVNGANVLTF,TGTGCCAGCAGCGCAGGGGTTAATGGGGCCAACGTCCTGACTTTC
TRBJ2-5,-,few,TRBV2,CASSVIGTLIRETQYF,TGTGCCAGCAGTGTTATCGGGACTCTAATAAGGGAGACCCAGTACTTC
TRBJ2-1,-,-,TRBV11-3,CASSPSLTGGRNEQFF,TGTGCCAGCAGCCCGAGCCTAACGGGGGGCCGTAATGAGCAGTTCTTC
TRBJ1-1,TRBD1,-,TRBV29-1,CSVQGGTGGGAEAFF,TGCAGCGTCCAGGGAGGCACAGGGGGGGGAGCTGAAGCTTTCTTT
TRBJ2-4,TRBD1,-,TRBV14,CASSQDVPGTGNIQYF,TGTGCCAGCAGCCAAGATGTCCCCGGGACAGGTAACATTCAGTACTTC
TRBJ2-5,TRBD2,-,TRBV5-1,CASSPGTSGVQETQYF,TGCGCCAGCAGCCCCGGGACTAGCGGAGTACAAGAGACCCAGTACTTC
TRBJ2-2,TRBD2,-,TRBV5-6,CASRARGANTGELFF,TGTGCCAGCAGGGCCCGGGGGGCGAACACCGGGGAGCTGTTTTTT
TRBJ2-5,TRBD2,-,TRBV5-8,CASSWGLAGTQYF,TGTGCCAGCAGCTGGGGACTAGCGGGGACCCAGTACTTC
TRBJ1-6,-,-,TRBV7-2,CASSLRTALTSYNSPLHF,TGTGCCAGCAGCCTAAGGACAGCCTTGACCTCCTATAATTCACCCCTCCACTTT
TRBJ1-3,-,-,TRBV5-6,CASSLGAGRSGNTIYF,TGTGCCAGCAGCTTGGGGGCGGGACGCTCTGGAAACACCATATATTTT
TRBJ2-7,TRBD1,-,TRBV19,CATIETGGEQYF,TGTGCCACTATCGAGACAGGGGGCGAGCAGTACTTC
TRBJ1-2,-,-,TRBV28,CASLRGLDDYGYTF,TGTGCCAGCCTTAGAGGGTTGGATGACTATGGCTACACCTTC
TRBJ2-2,TRBD1,once,TRBV19,CASSIPDRGAGGELFF,TGTGCCAGTAGTATCCCCGACAGGGGAGCGGGCGGGGAGCTGTTTTTT